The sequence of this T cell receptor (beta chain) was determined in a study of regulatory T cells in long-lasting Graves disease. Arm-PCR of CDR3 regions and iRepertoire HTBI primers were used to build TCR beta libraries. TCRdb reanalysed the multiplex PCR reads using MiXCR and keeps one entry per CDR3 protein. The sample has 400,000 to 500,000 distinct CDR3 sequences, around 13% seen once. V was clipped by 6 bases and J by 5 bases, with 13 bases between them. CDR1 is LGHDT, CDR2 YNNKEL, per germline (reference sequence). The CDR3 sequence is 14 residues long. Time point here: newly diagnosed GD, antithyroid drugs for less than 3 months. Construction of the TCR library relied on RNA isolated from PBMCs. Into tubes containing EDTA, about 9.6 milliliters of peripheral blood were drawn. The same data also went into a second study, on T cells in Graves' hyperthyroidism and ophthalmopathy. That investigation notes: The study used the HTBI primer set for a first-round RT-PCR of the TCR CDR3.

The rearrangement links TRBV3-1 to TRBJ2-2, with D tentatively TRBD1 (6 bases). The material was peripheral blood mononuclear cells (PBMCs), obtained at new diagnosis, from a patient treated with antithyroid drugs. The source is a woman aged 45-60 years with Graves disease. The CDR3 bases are TGTGCCAGCAGATTAAACAGGGAAACCGGGGAGCTGTTTTTT. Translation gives CASRLNRETGELFF. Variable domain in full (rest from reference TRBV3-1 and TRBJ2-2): DTAVSQTPKYLVTQMGNDKSIKCEQNLGHDTMYWYKQDSKKFLKIMFSYNNKELIINETVPNRFSPKSPDKAHLNLHINSLELGDSAVYFCASRLNRETGELFFGEGSRLTVL.